A single sample is the source of the 31 T cell receptor beta chains below, sequenced in a study of T cell changes during pregnancy in multiple sclerosis. TCRdb keeps only in-frame clones here, not all; method: immunoSEQ multiplex PCR. The table shows 25,000 to 35,000 clones, with around nine tenths occurring only once. Sequenced material: CD8+ T cells from peripheral blood mononuclear cells, taken in the first trimester of pregnancy. Every receptor here comes from a female donor with multiple sclerosis, enrolled in a pregnancy study.

The V call is TRBV2, the J call TRBJ2-1, with 10 bases matching TRBD2. This CDR3 has 14 amino acids. Trimming removed 4 bases from V and 3 bases from J; junction bases left unmatched: 0. CDR1 SNHLY and CDR2 FYNNEI come from the germline V gene. CDR3: CASSGTSGYNEQFF. The CDR3 bases are TGTGCCAGCAGTGGGACTAGCGGCTACAATGAGCAGTTCTTC.

This rearrangement joins TRBV2 to TRBJ2-3, with TRBD2 matching 11 bases. The trim removed 4 bases at V and 0 bases at J, leaving 12 bases unmatched. Germline assignment: CDR1 SNHLY and CDR2 FYNNEI. This CDR3 is 19 amino acids long. For the CDR3, the DNA is TGTGCCAGCAGTGGATGGGGTCTAGCGGGAGGCCTAAGCACAGATACGCAGTATTTT. This codes for CASSGWGLAGGLSTDTQYF.

This clone was observed a single time. V usage is TRBV1 and J usage is TRBJ2-7; TRBD2 is the table's D call and was not checked against the DNA. TRBV1 counts as a pseudogene. The CDR3 spans 11 residues. CDR3 residues: CTSSLYLLDHF. The CDR3 DNA follows: TGCACCAGCAGCCTATACCTACTAGACCACTTC.

This chain links TRBV2 with TRBJ2-7, with 7 bases identical to TRBD1. This CDR3 is 13 amino acids long. The germline gives CDR1 SNHLY, CDR2 FYNNEI. V was clipped by 7 bases and J by 3 bases; unmatched bases: 6. For the CDR3, the DNA is TGTGCCAGCATAAGGGGGACAGACTACGAGCAGTACTTC. Translated: CASIRGTDYEQYF.

This rearrangement joins TRBV2 to TRBJ2-1, with 10 nucleotides matching TRBD2. CDR1 is SNHLY and CDR2 is FYNNEI in the germline V gene. This CDR3 region has 16 residues. Trimming cost V 2 bases and J 4 bases; bases outside gene matches: 5. The CDR3 spells CASSEWTSGLYNEQFF. The CDR3 nucleotides read TGTGCCAGCAGTGAATGGACTAGCGGCTTATACAATGAGCAGTTCTTC.

The chain carries TRBV7-9 and TRBJ1-6, with D perhaps matching TRBD1 (5 bases). Trimming took off 5 bases at V and 6 bases at J, with 11 bases between the two ends. CDR1 is SEHNR and CDR2 is FQNEAQ in the germline V gene (reference sequence). The CDR3 spans 14 residues. CDR3 sequence: CASSIDSFNSPLHF. In DNA form, the CDR3 reads TGTGCCAGCAGCATAGACAGTTTTAATTCACCCCTCCACTTT.

The CDR3 here is CASSIQGPNQPQHF. The CDR3 nucleotides read TGTGCCAGCAGCATACAGGGGCCCAATCAGCCCCAGCATTTT. The rearrangement uses TRBV27 and TRBJ1-5; 7 bases agree with TRBD1. J was trimmed by 3 bases and V by 6 bases; bases with no gene match: 5. The CDR3 extends over 14 amino acids. Per germline, CDR1 MNHEY and CDR2 SMNVEV (reference sequence).

This sequence joins TRBV28 and TRBJ2-3; 7 bases align to TRBD2. The CDR3 consists of 15 residues. V was clipped by 7 bases and J by 1 base; unmatched bases: 8. CDR1 is MDHEN, CDR2 SYDVKM, per germline. CDR3 sequence: CASTSAGLRTDTQYF. In DNA, the CDR3 is TGTGCCAGCACTTCAGCGGGACTCCGCACAGATACGCAGTATTTT.

The chain joins TRBV6-5 to TRBJ1-1; possibly TRBD1 for D (5 bases). In germline, CDR1 is MNHEY, CDR2 SVGAGI. V gave up 4 bases and J gave up 3 bases, with 15 bases separating them. The CDR3 extends over 15 amino acids. DNA of the CDR3: TGTGCCAGCAGTTTCCGCGACAGCACCTACACTGAAGCTTTCTTT. It encodes CASSFRDSTYTEAFF.

This clone occurred once. The gene calls are TRBV11-2 and TRBJ2-5; D may be TRBD1 (5 bases). The CDR3 has 16 amino acids. Trimming took 5 bases from V and 1 from J, leaving 17 bases between them. Germline CDR1 and CDR2: SGHAT and FQNNGV. The CDR3 spells CASSPVRGSIQETQYF. CDR3 coding DNA: TGTGCCAGCAGCCCTGTTAGGGGCTCCATCCAAGAGACCCAGTACTTC.

J is TRBJ2-3 and V is TRBV6-4; 9 nucleotides agree with TRBD2. Germline V gene data show CDR1 as MRHNA and CDR2 as SNTAGT. The junction had 1 base not matched to a gene; V was cut back by 3 bases and J by 0 bases. This CDR3 has 15 amino acids. The CDR3 nucleotides read TGTGCCAGCAGTGAGCTAGCGGGGAGCACAGATACGCAGTATTTT. As protein: CASSELAGSTDTQYF.

Written as DNA, the CDR3 is TGTGCCAGCAGTCCTTCCTACAATGAGCAGTTCTTC. This encodes CASSPSYNEQFF. The chain uses TRBV27 and TRBJ2-1; D not certain. V was cut by 5 bases and J by 1 base, with 3 bases left in between. This CDR3 comprises 12 residues. The germline gives CDR1 MNHEY, CDR2 SMNVEV (reference sequence).

CDR3 nucleotide sequence: TGTGCCAGCAGTCAGGCTTCGATTGGATTTGACACTGAAGCTTTCTTT. Encoded protein: CASSQASIGFDTEAFF. The J gene is TRBJ1-1, the V gene TRBV28; D remains unclear. Between the trimmed V and J ends, which lost 5 bases and 3 bases, there was a span of 19 bases. CDR1 is MDHEN, CDR2 SYDVKM, per germline. This CDR3 contains 16 residues.

This clone was found once. This rearrangement joins TRBV5-1 to TRBJ1-2; 10 bases line up with TRBD1. Per the germline V gene, CDR1 is SGHRS and CDR2 is YFSETQ. Trimming cost V 0 bases and J 7 bases; bases outside gene matches: 9. This CDR3 has 16 amino acids. The DNA for the CDR3 is TGCGCCAGCAGCTTGGTATCGGGACAGGGGTTAGGTGGCTACACCTTC. Encoded protein: CASSLVSGQGLGGYTF.

This chain connects TRBV4-1 to TRBJ1-1, with 8 bases fitting TRBD1. The CDR3 is made up of 15 amino acids. Germline CDR1 reads MGHRA; CDR2 reads YSYEKL. V trimming: 3 bases; J trimming: 0 bases; junction bases outside the gene matches: 3. The CDR3 DNA follows: TGCGCCAGCAGCCAGCGGACAGGGCTGAACACTGAAGCTTTCTTT. Residues: CASSQRTGLNTEAFF.

This sequence joins TRBV5-4 and TRBJ2-7, with D perhaps matching TRBD2 (5 bases). V was shortened by 0 bases and J by 7 bases, with 11 bases between the two germline ends. Germline-derived CDR1 and CDR2 are SGHNT and YYREEE (reference sequence). The CDR3 consists of 13 residues. CDR3 coding DNA: TGTGCCAGCAGCTTGGGAGGGTTCGGAGAGCAGTACTTC. This translates into CASSLGGFGEQYF.

The gene calls are TRBV13 and TRBJ1-2; D is unresolved. CDR3 size: 13 residues. The V gene's germline CDR1 is PRHDT and CDR2 FYEKMQ (reference sequence). Trimming left V 5 bases short and J 5 bases short, with 12 bases between. The CDR3 DNA follows: TGTGCCAGCAGCGTCAGCGCAGCTTATGGCTACACCTTC. This sequence encodes CASSVSAAYGYTF.

The V call is TRBV29-1, the J call TRBJ1-2; 8 nucleotides match TRBD1. V gave up 7 bases and J gave up 4 bases; unmatched junction bases: 8. The CDR3 is 13 residues long. Germline CDR1 reads SQVTM; CDR2 reads ANQGSEA. The CDR3 reads CSADPGTGYGYTF. CDR3 nucleotides: TGCAGCGCCGATCCCGGGACAGGCTATGGCTACACCTTC.

The rearrangement uses TRBV4-1 and TRBJ2-3; weak D call: TRBD2 (5 bases). V lost 4 bases to trimming and J lost 4 bases, with 12 bases between them. The length of the CDR3 is 14 residues. Germline CDR1 MGHRA, CDR2 YSYEKL. The CDR3 DNA reads as TGCGCCAGCAGCCCCTTACTAGAAGCAGATACGCAGTATTTT. Residues: CASSPLLEADTQYF.

This chain uses TRBV7-9 with TRBJ2-3; 11 bases match TRBD2. This CDR3 contains 16 residues. CDR1 is SEHNR, CDR2 FQNEAQ, per germline (reference sequence). The J segment lost 7 bases and the V segment lost 5 bases, leaving 11 bases of the junction unmatched. CDR3 sequence (DNA): TGTGCCAGCAGCCCCGGCGGTACTAGCGGGAGTTATACGCAGTATTTT. Protein product: CASSPGGTSGSYTQYF. Full variable domain (outside the CDR3, taken from reference TRBV7-9 and TRBJ2-3): DTGVSQNPRHKITKRGQNVTFRCDPISEHNRLYWYRQTLGQGPEFLTYFQNEAQLEKSRLLSDRFSAERPKGSFSTLEIQRTEQGDSAMYLCASSPGGTSGSYTQYFGPGTRLTVL.

The rearrangement joins TRBV28 to TRBJ2-1, with D tentatively TRBD1 (6 bases). Germline assignment: CDR1 MDHEN and CDR2 SYDVKM. The CDR3 is made up of 16 amino acids. V lost 6 bases and J lost 3, with 18 bases in between. The CDR3 sequence: CASSPRGGRNYNEQFF. CDR3 DNA sequence: TGTGCCAGCAGCCCCCGAGGGGGACGCAACTACAATGAGCAGTTCTTC.

This clone was observed a few times. This chain links TRBV7-2 with TRBJ2-1; 9 bases agree with TRBD2. The CDR3 has 15 residues. The germline V gene has CDR1 SGHTA and CDR2 FQGNSA. Losses at the gene ends were 4 bases for V and 6 bases for J; bases not matched to a gene: 7. This chain's CDR3 is CASSSYSGSGNEQFF. As DNA, the CDR3 is TGTGCCAGCAGCTCCTATAGCGGGAGCGGCAATGAGCAGTTCTTC.

The chain links TRBV6-4 to TRBJ2-7; 8 bases align to TRBD2. The CDR3 is made up of 15 amino acids. The germline gives CDR1 MRHNA, CDR2 SNTAGT. The V segment lost 3 bases and the J segment 0 bases; nucleotides outside the gene matches: 4. The CDR3 here is CASSEDTSGSYEQYF. CDR3 DNA sequence: TGTGCCAGCAGTGAAGACACTAGCGGCTCCTACGAGCAGTACTTC.

The chain combines TRBV7-9 with TRBJ1-2, with a possible D match to TRBD1 (5 bases). Germline CDR1 is SEHNR and CDR2 is FQNEAQ (reference sequence). This CDR3 is 15 amino acids long. V gave up 2 bases and J gave up 4 bases, with 14 bases separating them. CDR3 loop: CASSLSDSGGYGYTF. The CDR3 DNA reads TGTGCCAGCAGCTTATCCGACAGTGGTGGCTATGGCTACACCTTC. Complete variable domain (other parts from reference TRBV7-9 and TRBJ1-2): DTGVSQNPRHKITKRGQNVTFRCDPISEHNRLYWYRQTLGQGPEFLTYFQNEAQLEKSRLLSDRFSAERPKGSFSTLEIQRTEQGDSAMYLCASSLSDSGGYGYTFGSGTRLTVV.

V and J are TRBV2 and TRBJ2-3; 7 bases align to TRBD2. In germline, CDR1 is SNHLY, CDR2 FYNNEI. CDR3 length: 14 residues. V lost 11 bases and J lost 5; bases outside the gene matches: 13. The CDR3 spells CAVPGTTHRDTQYF. The CDR3 DNA reads TGTGCCGTACCCGGGACTACCCACAGAGATACGCAGTATTTT.

The rearrangement uses TRBV7-6 and TRBJ2-7, with D possibly matching TRBD1 (6 bases). V was trimmed by 1 base and J by 4 bases, leaving 11 bases between them. The CDR3 length is 14 residues. Germline V gives CDR1 SGHVS, CDR2 FNYEAQ. The CDR3 nucleotides read TGTGCCAGCAGCTTAGGCAGGGGTCGGTACGAGCAGTACTTC. Protein sequence: CASSLGRGRYEQYF. Together with reference TRBV7-6 and TRBJ2-7, the CDR3 gives the full variable domain: GAGVSQSPRYKVTKRGQDVALRCDPISGHVSLYWYRQALGQGPEFLTYFNYEAQQDKSGLPNDRFSAERPEGSISTLTIQRTEQRDSAMYRCASSLGRGRYEQYFGPGTRLTVT.

This chain joins TRBV28 and TRBJ2-7; D not certain. The CDR3 has 16 amino acids. Per germline, CDR1 MDHEN and CDR2 SYDVKM. Trimming removed 4 bases from V and 1 base from J, with 17 bases in between. The CDR3 here is CASSSASEYQSYEQYF. The CDR3 DNA follows: TGTGCCAGCAGTTCCGCAAGCGAGTACCAATCCTACGAGCAGTACTTC.

In this sample, this clone turned up once. The chain uses TRBV7-6 and TRBJ2-7; 10 bases are a match to TRBD1. The CDR3 loop spans 15 amino acids. CDR1 SGHVS and CDR2 FNYEAQ come from the germline V gene. V lost 5 bases and J lost 5; bases outside the gene matches: 9. The CDR3 is CASSPDRGLKNEQYF. The CDR3 coding sequence is TGTGCCAGCAGCCCAGACAGGGGGCTTAAGAACGAGCAGTACTTC.

The J gene is TRBJ1-2, the V gene TRBV6-5; no definite D call. This CDR3 region has 14 residues. The germline V gene has CDR1 MNHEY and CDR2 SVGAGI. With 0 bases removed from V and 7 bases from J, the gap between germline ends came to 12 bases. As DNA, the CDR3 is TGTGCCAGCAGTTACTCCGAGGGTAGTTCTGGCTACACCTTC. Its protein is CASSYSEGSSGYTF.

This chain joins TRBV5-5 and TRBJ1-1, with 7 bases identical to TRBD1. V trimming: 3 bases; J trimming: 0 bases; junction bases outside the gene matches: 14. The CDR3 is 18 amino acids. CDR1 SGHKS and CDR2 YYEKEE come from the germline V gene (reference sequence). The CDR3 region has the DNA TGTGCCAGCAGCTCCGGACAGGCAAGGAGTATTCTGAACACTGAAGCTTTCTTT. This codes for CASSSGQARSILNTEAFF.

This clone was observed a handful of times. The chain uses TRBV4-1 and TRBJ1-5; no reliable D call. Per the germline V gene, CDR1 is MGHRA and CDR2 is YSYEKL. The CDR3 spans 14 residues. The V gene lost 0 bases and the J gene lost 6 bases, with 9 bases spanning the gap. Written as DNA, the CDR3 is TGCGCCAGCAGCCAAGAAGAGGGCACTCAGCCCCAGCATTTT. Protein product: CASSQEEGTQPQHF.